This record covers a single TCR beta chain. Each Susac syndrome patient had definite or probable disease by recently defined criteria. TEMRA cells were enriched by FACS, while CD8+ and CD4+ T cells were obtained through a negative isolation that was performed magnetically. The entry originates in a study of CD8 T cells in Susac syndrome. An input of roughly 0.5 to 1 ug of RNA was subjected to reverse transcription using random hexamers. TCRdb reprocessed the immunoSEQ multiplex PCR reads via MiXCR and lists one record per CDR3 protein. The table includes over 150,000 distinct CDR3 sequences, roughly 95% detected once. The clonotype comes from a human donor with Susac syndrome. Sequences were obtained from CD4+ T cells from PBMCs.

CDR3 sequence reads: CSARKGPQRNTIYF. The CDR3 coding sequence is TGCAGTGCTAGGAAGGGTCCCCAACGAAACACCATATATTTT. V and J are TRBV20-1 and TRBJ1-3, with unresolved D. CDR3 size: 14 residues. The V end was cut by 3 bases, the J end by 5 bases, with 14 bases between. Germline V gene data show CDR1 as DFQATT and CDR2 as SNEGSKA (reference sequence).